Listed below are T cell receptor beta chains from one sample, sequenced in a study of shared clonotypes between healthy human individuals. Using immunoSEQ multiplex PCR, the repertoire was profiled, and TCRdb retains in-frame clones only, with some absent. The sample holds about 1.9 million clones, 93% seen once. Sequencing was performed on naive CD8+ T cells from PBMCs. Receptors were obtained from a man between 18 and 35 years old in good health. Some clones in this sample may be carry-over from other donors' samples. Both conserved end residues are part of each CDR3. The D gene is left open where the match is weak. Clone size is not always given. Where it is, it says once, few, many or a class for expanded clones.

V	D	J	size	CDR3	DNA
TRBV28	NA	TRBJ1-3	NA	CASTGDRESSGNTIYF	TGTGCCAGCACTGGGGACCGGGAGAGCTCTGGAAACACCATATATTTT
TRBV7-2	TRBD1	TRBJ2-7	NA	CASSLGQGGSYEQYF	TGTGCCAGCAGCTTAGGACAGGGCGGCTCCTACGAGCAGTACTTC
TRBV7-9	NA	TRBJ2-5	NA	CASSLGIGGVGETQYF	TGTGCCAGCAGCTTAGGAATAGGCGGGGTTGGAGAGACCCAGTACTTC
TRBV7-2	TRBD1	TRBJ1-2	NA	CASSSRGLPNYGYTF	TGTGCCAGCAGCTCCAGGGGGCTACCTAACTATGGCTACACCTTC
TRBV7-3	NA	TRBJ1-1	NA	CASSWGPNTEAFF	TGTGCCAGCAGCTGGGGACCGAACACTGAAGCTTTCTTT
TRBV2	TRBD2	TRBJ2-1	NA	CASSVPGGSKAEKGPEEYNEQFF	TGTGCCAGCAGTGTTCCCGGGGGGAGTAAGGCTGAAAAGGGACCGGAGGAGTACAATGAGCAGTTCTTC
TRBV6-5	NA	TRBJ2-5	NA	CATQGPQYQETQYF	TGTGCCACCCAGGGGCCCCAGTACCAAGAGACCCAGTACTTC
TRBV27	NA	TRBJ1-5	once	CASSLRVNQPQHF	TGTGCCAGCAGTTTACGGGTCAATCAGCCCCAGCATTTT
TRBV4-1	TRBD1	TRBJ2-3	NA	CASSQARTGGTDTQYF	TGCGCCAGCAGCCAGGCCCGGACAGGGGGCACAGATACGCAGTATTTT
TRBV6-5	NA	TRBJ2-3	NA	CASSYRAAPAANTQYF	TGTGCCAGCAGTTACCGGGCGGCCCCGGCGGCCAACACGCAGTATTTT
TRBV4-1	NA	TRBJ1-5	NA	CASSQDRGAGQPQHF	TGCGCCAGCAGCCAAGATCGGGGGGCAGGTCAGCCCCAGCATTTT
TRBV30	NA	TRBJ2-7	NA	CAWSVLRYHEQYF	TGTGCCTGGAGTGTACTCCGTTACCACGAGCAGTACTTC
TRBV28	TRBD2	TRBJ2-1	NA	CASSLRGGVMEQFF	TGTGCCAGCAGCCTCCGGGGGGGGGTCATGGAGCAGTTCTTC
TRBV27	NA	TRBJ1-5	NA	CASSLRGPERSNQPQHF	TGTGCCAGCAGTTTGAGGGGCCCGGAACGTAGCAATCAGCCCCAGCATTTT
TRBV19	NA	TRBJ2-3	NA	CASSISGVDSSTDTQYF	TGTGCCAGTAGTATCAGCGGAGTCGATTCTAGCACAGATACGCAGTATTTT
TRBV7-2	NA	TRBJ1-2	NA	CASSLAGGHYGYTF	TGTGCCAGCAGCCTCGCGGGGGGTCACTATGGCTACACCTTC
TRBV6-4	TRBD2	TRBJ2-7	NA	CASSPLADSSYEQYF	TGTGCCAGCAGCCCACTAGCGGACAGCTCCTACGAGCAGTACTTC
TRBV14	TRBD1	TRBJ2-5	NA	CASSQGQGIETQYF	TGTGCCAGCAGCCAAGGACAGGGGATCGAGACCCAGTACTTC
TRBV6-4	NA	TRBJ1-2	once	CASRQSGDYGYTF	TGTGCCAGCAGACAGTCGGGCGACTATGGCTACACCTTC
TRBV7-9	NA	TRBJ2-2	NA	CASSLARDPNTGELFF	TGTGCCAGCAGCTTAGCACGGGACCCGAACACCGGGGAGCTGTTTTTT
TRBV28	NA	TRBJ2-1	NA	CASSSQYSYNEQFF	TGTGCCAGCAGCAGCCAGTACTCCTACAATGAGCAGTTCTTC
TRBV9	NA	TRBJ2-1	NA	CASSVDNRRANEQFF	TGTGCCAGCAGCGTAGATAACAGGCGGGCGAATGAGCAGTTCTTC
TRBV10-1	TRBD1	TRBJ1-3	NA	CASSSDRGLGNTIYF	TGCGCCAGCAGTTCTGACAGGGGGCTTGGAAACACCATATATTTT
TRBV15	TRBD2	TRBJ2-7	NA	CATSRGLAGGSYEQYF	TGTGCCACCAGCAGAGGGCTAGCGGGAGGCTCCTACGAGCAGTACTTC
TRBV7-3	NA	TRBJ2-1	NA	CASSLAGRGDNEQFF	TGTGCCAGCAGCTTAGCGGGGAGAGGAGACAATGAGCAGTTCTTC
TRBV6-6	NA	TRBJ1-4	NA	CASSFGGTAEKLFF	TGTGCCAGCAGTTTTGGAGGGACCGCTGAAAAACTGTTTTTT
TRBV6-6	NA	TRBJ1-2	once	CASTEGHGYTF	TGTGCCAGCACCGAGGGCCATGGCTACACCTTC
TRBV19	NA	TRBJ1-2	NA	CASSPFPRTLDGYTF	TGTGCCAGTAGTCCTTTCCCCCGGACACTGGATGGCTACACCTTC
TRBV6-1	TRBD2	TRBJ2-7	NA	CASSEGTSGQYEQYF	TGTGCCAGCAGTGAGGGGACTAGCGGGCAATACGAGCAGTACTTC
TRBV7-6	TRBD1	TRBJ2-7	NA	CASSKGTGTYEQYF	TGTGCCAGCAGCAAAGGGACAGGGACCTACGAGCAGTACTTC
TRBV27	NA	TRBJ2-7	NA	CASSIIPGTSYEQYF	TGTGCCAGCAGTATAATCCCCGGGACATCCTACGAGCAGTACTTC
TRBV11-1	NA	TRBJ2-1	NA	CASSLGSGRIYNEQFF	TGTGCCAGCAGCTTAGGGTCCGGCCGCATCTACAATGAGCAGTTCTTC
TRBV6-5	TRBD1	TRBJ1-2	NA	CASSSRRDRAGYGYTF	TGTGCCAGCAGTTCCCGACGGGACAGGGCTGGGTATGGCTACACCTTC
TRBV11-2	NA	TRBJ1-1	few	CASSLRTDEAFF	TGTGCCAGCAGCCTTCGGACGGACGAAGCTTTCTTT
TRBV5-1	NA	TRBJ2-1	NA	CASSSGGETYNEQFF	TGCGCCAGCAGCTCCGGCGGGGAGACCTACAATGAGCAGTTCTTC
TRBV9	TRBD1	TRBJ2-6	NA	CASSPDRGRLYPSGANVLTF	TGTGCCAGCAGCCCTGACAGGGGGCGATTGTACCCCTCTGGGGCCAACGTCCTGACTTTC
TRBV28	NA	TRBJ2-5	NA	CASSFSGQSQETQYF	TGTGCCAGCAGTTTCTCCGGACAGTCCCAAGAGACCCAGTACTTC
TRBV30	NA	TRBJ1-6	once	CAWSETDGPDSPLHF	TGTGCCTGGAGTGAGACAGACGGGCCGGATTCACCCCTCCACTTT
TRBV4-3	NA	TRBJ1-5	once	CASSQDFGGNQPQHF	TGCGCCAGCAGCCAAGATTTTGGGGGAAATCAGCCCCAGCATTTT
TRBV5-1	TRBD1	TRBJ2-1	NA	CASSPGKQGANEQFF	TGCGCCAGCAGCCCCGGGAAACAGGGGGCTAATGAGCAGTTCTTC
TRBV13	TRBD1	TRBJ1-2	NA	CASSLGRGTGTGDDGYTF	TGTGCCAGCAGCTTAGGGAGGGGTACCGGGACAGGGGATGATGGCTACACCTTC
TRBV27	TRBD1	TRBJ1-1	NA	CASSTGQGAPGTEAFF	TGTGCCAGCAGTACGGGACAGGGGGCACCGGGTACTGAAGCTTTCTTT
TRBV19	NA	TRBJ1-5	NA	CASRPMGGFSNQPQHF	TGTGCCAGTAGGCCCATGGGAGGCTTTAGCAATCAGCCCCAGCATTTT
TRBV5-1	NA	TRBJ1-1	NA	CASSPVGQPNTEAFF	TGCGCCAGCAGCCCTGTGGGGCAACCGAACACTGAAGCTTTCTTT
TRBV29-1	TRBD2	TRBJ2-1	NA	CSVDGVAGGLNEQFF	TGCAGCGTTGATGGGGTAGCGGGAGGTCTGAATGAGCAGTTCTTC
TRBV2	TRBD2	TRBJ2-1	NA	CASRGLPNEQFF	TGTGCCAGCAGGGGACTACCCAATGAGCAGTTCTTC
TRBV10-3	TRBD1	TRBJ1-1	NA	CASRQGTNTEAFF	TGTGCCTCGAGACAGGGGACGAACACTGAAGCTTTCTTT
TRBV7-9	NA	TRBJ2-3	NA	CASSPELRDTQYF	TGTGCCAGCAGCCCGGAACTAAGGGATACGCAGTATTTT
TRBV7-3	TRBD2	TRBJ2-1	NA	CASSLRASGIHNEQFF	TGTGCCAGCAGCTTAAGAGCTAGCGGGATCCACAATGAGCAGTTCTTC
TRBV4-2	TRBD1	TRBJ2-5	NA	CASSVRTGQETQYF	TGTGCCAGCAGCGTTCGGACAGGCCAAGAGACCCAGTACTTC
TRBV28	NA	TRBJ2-1	NA	CASSLFLRDGVFNEQFF	TGTGCCAGCAGTTTATTCCTCCGGGACGGAGTGTTCAATGAGCAGTTCTTC
TRBV18	NA	TRBJ2-2	NA	CASSSARSVPGELFF	TGTGCCAGCTCAAGTGCCAGGTCGGTTCCCGGGGAGCTGTTTTTT
TRBV27	NA	TRBJ2-1	once	CASSLGTGLYNEQFF	TGTGCCAGCAGTTTAGGAACGGGGCTTTACAATGAGCAGTTCTTC
TRBV28	NA	TRBJ2-1	NA	CASSFAGGTYNEQFF	TGTGCCAGCAGTTTCGCCGGGGGTACCTACAATGAGCAGTTCTTC
TRBV4-1	NA	TRBJ1-5	NA	CASSQKGGEPQHF	TGCGCCAGCAGCCAGAAAGGGGGGGAGCCCCAGCATTTT
TRBV27	NA	TRBJ1-2	NA	CASSPQVDGGYTF	TGTGCCAGCAGTCCGCAGGTAGATGGTGGCTACACCTTC
TRBV9	NA	TRBJ2-7	NA	CASSVGWGEQYF	TGTGCCAGCAGCGTAGGGTGGGGCGAGCAGTACTTC
TRBV29-1	TRBD2	TRBJ2-3	NA	CSVAGVSSGRGDTQYF	TGCAGCGTTGCGGGCGTGAGTAGCGGGAGGGGAGATACGCAGTATTTT
TRBV15	NA	TRBJ2-1	once	CATSRGTSYSGYEQFF	TGTGCCACCAGCAGAGGAACTAGCTACTCAGGTTATGAGCAGTTCTTC